This passage covers 13 T cell receptor beta chains from one sample sequenced in a study of T cell repertoires in cytomegalovirus infection (dated by TCRdb to about 2019). Sequenced using an Illumina HiSeq 1500. TCRdb itself trimmed the public reads at Q25 with fastp, ran MiXCR and retained productive beta chains. Rows matching on CDR3 protein sequence are summarized as one entry with the most common DNA and genes. The sample table contains 200,000 or so distinct CDR3 sequences; only one count was recorded for approximately 28% of them. Jointly, the top ten make up 30% to 40% of the sample. Specimen: PBMCs. The receptors derive from a human donor in good health (CMV status not recorded). Some clones in this sample may be carry-over from other donors' samples.

On this clonotype: It may be a read error: a sequence one base away is much more abundant. The chain combines TRBV7-3 with TRBJ2-5; 7 nucleotides align to TRBD2. Germline V gene lookup returns CDR1 SGHTA and CDR2 FQGTGA. This CDR3 comprises 15 residues. The CDR3 DNA follows: TGTGCCAGCAGCTTCGCCCCCGGGGGGTTGGAGACCCAGTCCTTC. It is translated as CASSFAPGGLETQSF.

This clonotype occurred a few times. The chain is built from TRBV19 and TRBJ1-1, with a tentative D call TRBD1 (5 bases). There are 14 residues in the CDR3. Germline V gene lookup returns CDR1 LNHDA and CDR2 SQIVND (reference sequence). Trimming shortened V by 5 bases and J by 0 bases, and 10 bases separated the two germline ends. The CDR3: CASSWGRLNTEAFF. The CDR3 DNA reads TGTGCCAGTAGTTGGGGCAGACTGAACACTGAAGCTTTCTTT.

The genes are TRBV5-1 and TRBJ1-1; D ambiguous. There are 16 residues in the CDR3. Trimming removed 2 bases at V and 1 base at J, with 15 bases between. Germline V gives CDR1 SGHRS, CDR2 YFSETQ. CDR3 sequence reads: CASSLRAREANTEAFF. The DNA for the CDR3 is TGCGCCAGCAGCTTAAGGGCCAGAGAAGCGAACACTGAAGCTTTCTTT.

This clonotype has ten or more counts. The chain joins TRBV6-1 to TRBJ1-5; unclear D gene. The CDR3 has 13 amino acids. With 3 bases removed from V and 3 bases from J, the gap between germline ends came to 6 bases. Germline CDR1 MNHNS, CDR2 SASEGT. The CDR3 here is CASSDRDNQPQHF. CDR3 DNA: TGTGCCAGCAGTGATAGGGACAATCAGCCCCAGCATTTT.

There are many counts of this clonotype. The chain uses TRBV2 and TRBJ2-5; weak D call: TRBD2 (6 bases). Germline-derived CDR1 and CDR2 are SNHLY and FYNNEI. V was cut by 2 bases and J by 2 bases, with 21 bases left in between. The CDR3 runs to 18 residues. The CDR3 nucleotides are TGTGCCAGCAGTGAAAGGAACGGAGGGAGACGGGAACAAGAGACCCAGTACTTC. Translating it yields CASSERNGGRREQETQYF.

The CDR3 nucleotides are TGTGCCAGCAGTGGACCCCAAGACATTCAGTACTTC. Encoded protein: CASSGPQDIQYF. The rearrangement links TRBV25-1 to TRBJ2-4; D call uncertain. CDR3 size: 12 residues. V was shortened by 4 bases and J by 8 bases, with 9 bases between the two germline ends. Per germline, CDR1 MGHDK and CDR2 SYGVNS. Complete variable domain (other parts from reference TRBV25-1 and TRBJ2-4): EADIYQTPRYLVIGTGKKITLECSQTMGHDKMYWYQQDPGMELHLIHYSYGVNSTEKGDLSSESTVSRIRTEHFPLTLESARPSHTSQYLCASSGPQDIQYFGAGTRLSVL.

This clonotype occurred a few times. The chain links TRBV6-1 to TRBJ2-7; possibly TRBD2 for D (6 bases). The CDR3 totals 16 residues. V dropped 6 bases and J dropped 7 bases, with 25 bases sitting between them. CDR1 is MNHNS, CDR2 SASEGT, per germline. Here the CDR3 DNA reads TGTGCCAGCAGCCTCAGGTCCGAGCGGGCGCAAGAAGAGCAGTACTTC. As protein: CASSLRSERAQEEQYF.

A few counts support this clonotype. The rearrangement links TRBV15 to TRBJ2-1; 9 positions match TRBD1. Trimming removed 7 bases from V and 7 bases from J; junction bases left unmatched: 8. Germline V lookup: CDR1 LNHNV, CDR2 YYDKDF (reference sequence). The CDR3 has 14 amino acids. The CDR3 DNA sequence: TGTGCCACCATGGACAGGGGAGGATCGAATGAGCAGTTCTTC. This sequence encodes CATMDRGGSNEQFF. Complete variable domain (other parts from reference TRBV15 and TRBJ2-1): DAMVIQNPRYQVTQFGKPVTLSCSQTLNHNVMYWYQQKSSQAPKLLFHYYDKDFNNEADTPDNFQSRRPNTSFCFLDIRSPGLGDTAMYLCATMDRGGSNEQFFGPGTRLTVL.

This clonotype was found many times. The rearrangement joins TRBV7-2 to TRBJ2-6; the D is unclear. CDR1 is SGHTA and CDR2 is FQGNSA in the germline V gene. The length of the CDR3 is 17 residues. The V end lost 1 base, the J end lost 0 bases, and 10 bases lay between the germline ends. CDR3 amino acids: CASSLVAPTSGANVLTF. In nucleotides, the CDR3 is TGTGCCAGCAGCTTAGTGGCCCCGACCTCTGGGGCCAACGTCCTGACTTTC.

This clonotype was observed a few times. A single base separates this from a much larger clone, so it may be a read error. In DNA, the CDR3 is TGTGCCAGCAGCCGGACAGGGCCCGTAGAGCAGTACTTC. Its translation is CASSRTGPVEQYF. The V and J genes are TRBV7-2 and TRBJ2-7; 8 nucleotides line up with TRBD1. Germline V gene lookup returns CDR1 SGHTA and CDR2 FQGNSA. Trimming cost V 5 bases and J 7 bases; bases outside gene matches: 7. The CDR3 runs 13 residues. The full variable domain, its missing parts supplied by reference TRBV7-2 and TRBJ2-7, is GAGVSQSPSNKVTEKGKDVELRCDPISGHTALYWYRQSLGQGLEFLIYFQGNSAPDKSGLPSDRFSAERTGGSVSTLTIQRTQQEDSAVYLCASSRTGPVEQYFGPGTRLTVT.

This clonotype was found a few times. V gene TRBV23-1 combines with J gene TRBJ1-1; D gene uncertain. TRBV23-1 is labeled an ORF, and its function is uncertain. There are 12 residues in the CDR3. With 11 bases removed from V and 3 bases from J, the gap between germline ends came to 13 bases. CDR3 nucleotides: TGCGCCCCTAGGGCGTCGGACACTGAAGCTTTCTTT. Encoded protein: CAPRASDTEAFF.

There are a few counts of this clonotype. This sequence joins TRBV6-5 and TRBJ1-1, with D possibly being TRBD1 (5 bases). There are 13 residues in the CDR3. Germline CDR1 is MNHEY and CDR2 is SVGAGI. V shed 7 bases and J shed 6 bases, with 15 bases lying between them. The CDR3 region has the DNA TGTGCCAGCAATCCCTCAGGGAGTCCTGAAGCTTTCTTT. The encoded protein is CASNPSGSPEAFF.

The J gene is TRBJ2-1, the V gene TRBV7-3, with D hard to call. The germline V and J ends were trimmed by 4 bases and 9 bases, with 16 bases remaining between them. Germline lookup yields CDR1 SGHTA and CDR2 FQGTGA. CDR3 length equals 14 residues. Here the CDR3 DNA reads TGTGCCAGCAGCTCCGATCCCGGCGGTGCTGAGCAGTTCTTC. Translation gives CASSSDPGGAEQFF. The full variable domain, with the rest looked up from reference TRBV7-3 and TRBJ2-1, is GAGVSQTPSNKVTEKGKYVELRCDPISGHTALYWYRQSLGQGPEFLIYFQGTGAADDSGLPNDRFFAVRPEGSVSTLKIQRTERGDSAVYLCASSSDPGGAEQFFGPGTRLTVL.